This T cell receptor (beta chain) originates from a study of STAT5B mutations in CD4+ large granular lymphocyte leukemia. Study information: Among healthy donors, a particular HLA allele went with more CDR3 'QG' motifs.

The table came from immunoSEQ multiplex PCR; TCRdb's copy has only in-frame clones and leaves some out. Of fewer than 40,000 clones listed, around 76% are singletons. The CDR3 sequence is 13 residues long. Germline V gene sequence: CDR1 GTSNPN, CDR2 SVGIG (reference sequence). The V end was cut by 4 bases, the J end by 6 bases, with 10 bases between. This clone was detected only a few times. The TCR was taken from a human donor in good health. The sample consisted of CD4+ T cells from blood buffy coats. The V and J genes are TRBV30 and TRBJ1-6; weak D call: TRBD1 (5 bases). CDR3 sequence: CAWIERGNSPLHF. The CDR3 nucleotides read TGTGCCTGGATCGAGAGGGGTAATTCACCCCTCCACTTT.